One and the same sample provided the 25 T cell receptor beta chains below, sequenced in a study of Graves' ophthalmopathy and Graves' hyperthyroidism. TCR beta CDR3 regions were amplified from RNA transcripts. RT-PCR was first run with HTBI primers, then multiplex PCR in a second round. From the multiplex PCR reads, TCRdb called clonotypes with MiXCR, one entry per CDR3 protein. This repertoire shows about 57,000 distinct CDR3 sequences, around 50% found once; its top ten account for about 4.9%. Sequencing used peripheral blood. These receptors all come from an adult woman with Graves' ophthalmopathy.

This clonotype ranks as medium-sized. J is TRBJ1-2 and V is TRBV10-3, with a weak D call TRBD1 (5 bases). CDR1 ENHRY and CDR2 SYGVKD come from the germline V gene. V lost 10 bases and J lost 0, with 12 bases in between. The CDR3 loop spans 13 amino acids. In nucleotides, the CDR3 is TGTGCCACTTTACAGGAGACTAACTATGGCTACACCTTC. Protein sequence: CATLQETNYGYTF.

This clonotype came up many times. The chain carries TRBV6-5 and TRBJ2-1, with D tentatively TRBD1 (5 bases). CDR1 and CDR2 (germline): MNHEY, SVGAGI. V was trimmed by 1 base and J by 5 bases, leaving 9 bases between them. This CDR3 has 14 amino acids. DNA of the CDR3: TGTGCCAGCAGTTACTGGCAGGGCCACAATGAGCAGTTCTTC. Its protein product is CASSYWQGHNEQFF.

As for this clonotype: Mismatch with germline at one junction end may stem from a read error. V and J are TRBV7-3 and TRBJ1-1, with 9 bases identical to TRBD1. The CDR3 consists of 15 residues. Germline assignment: CDR1 SGHTA and CDR2 FQGTGA. This CDR3 is CASSFTGGMNTEAFF. The CDR3 nucleotides are TGTGCCAGCAGCTTCACAGGGGGCATGAACACTGAGGCTTTCTTT.

For this clonotype: Given a much more abundant clone one base away, this may be a read error. This chain uses TRBV28 with TRBJ1-5; D unclear. The CDR3 is 15 amino acids. Germline CDR1 is MDHEN and CDR2 is SYDVKM. Trimming took off 5 bases at V and 3 bases at J, with 14 bases between the two ends. CDR3 residues: CASSPFGEDNQPQHF. For the CDR3, the DNA is TGTGCCAGCAGTCCCTTCGGGGAAGACAATCAGCCCCAGCATTTT.

The chain employs TRBV11-1 and TRBJ2-1; TRBD2 matches 7 bases. CDR1 is SGHAT, CDR2 FQDESV, per germline (reference sequence). This CDR3 is built from 15 residues. Trimming took 5 bases from V and 12 from J; bases not matched to a gene: 16. This CDR3 reads CASSLGTTYTDTQFF. The CDR3 bases are TGTGCCAGCAGCCTCGGGACTACCTACACAGATACGCAGTTCTTC.

This clonotype showed up many times. The chain employs TRBV18 and TRBJ2-1; D is perhaps TRBD1 (6 bases). The CDR3 has 12 residues. Trimming cost V 6 bases and J 9 bases, with 12 bases left between them. Germline CDR1 KGHSH, CDR2 LQKENI. The CDR3 sequence: CASSLLGGEQFF. CDR3 coding DNA: TGTGCCAGCTCCCTACTAGGGGGTGAGCAGTTCTTC.

This clonotype has a count of ten or more. The chain carries TRBV7-2 and TRBJ2-1; 13 bases are shared with TRBD2. V lost 3 bases to trimming and J lost 2 bases; unmatched junction nucleotides: 1. The CDR3 covers 16 residues. Germline CDR1 SGHTA, CDR2 FQGNSA. CDR3 loop: CASSFTSGRAYNEQFF. The CDR3, as DNA: TGTGCCAGCAGCTTTACTAGCGGGAGGGCCTACAATGAGCAGTTCTTC.

The CDR3 nucleotides are TGTGCCAGCAGCTCGTTCTCCTACGAGCAGTACTTC. Translation gives CASSSFSYEQYF. V gene TRBV7-9 combines with J gene TRBJ2-7, with D uncertain. Germline CDR1 is SEHNR and CDR2 is FQNEAQ (reference sequence). This CDR3 spans 12 amino acids. Deletions cut 4 bases from V and 0 bases from J, with 4 bases between.

In its sample, this clonotype was seen many times. This chain uses TRBV19 with TRBJ1-1; no clear D. There are 11 residues in the CDR3. Germline lookup yields CDR1 LNHDA and CDR2 SQIVND (reference sequence). V dropped 6 bases and J dropped 4 bases, with 6 bases sitting between them. CDR3 sequence (DNA): TGTGCCAGTAGGGCTTTCACTGAAGCTTTCTTT. Translation: CASRAFTEAFF.

This clonotype has only a few counts. This chain uses TRBV29-1 with TRBJ2-1; TRBD2 matches 9 bases. The germline CDR1 and CDR2 sequences are SQVTM and ANQGSEA. Losses at the gene ends were 7 bases for V and 3 bases for J; bases not matched to a gene: 4. The CDR3 is 13 amino acids. DNA of the CDR3: TGCAGCGGCAAAGCGGGAGGCTACAATGAGCAGTTCTTC. Translating gives CSGKAGGYNEQFF.

This clonotype was found many times. The rearrangement uses TRBV6-5 and TRBJ1-6, with a weak D call TRBD1 (5 bases). The CDR3 length is 16 residues. The germline CDR1 and CDR2 sequences are MNHEY and SVGAGI. Trimming removed 0 bases from V and 5 bases from J, with 11 bases in between. The CDR3 region has the DNA TGTGCCAGCAGTTACTCGAGGACAAGAAATAATTCACCCCTCCACTTT. Translated, it gives CASSYSRTRNNSPLHF.

This chain connects TRBV7-9 to TRBJ2-6; no reliable D call. CDR1 and CDR2 from the germline V gene are SEHNR and FQNEAQ (reference sequence). V lost 5 bases, J lost 4 bases, and 12 bases lay in between. This CDR3 contains 15 residues. The CDR3 loop reads CASSRDIAGANVLTF. CDR3 DNA: TGTGCCAGCAGCCGCGACATCGCCGGGGCCAACGTCCTGACTTTC.

This clonotype came up many times. This sequence joins TRBV6-1 and TRBJ2-1; D possibly corresponds to TRBD1 (6 bases). The CDR3 runs to 13 residues. V was cut by 6 bases and J by 6 bases, with 12 bases left in between. Germline-derived CDR1 and CDR2 are MNHNS and SASEGT. The CDR3 protein is CASREQGANEQFF. The DNA of the CDR3 is TGTGCCAGCAGGGAACAGGGCGCCAATGAGCAGTTCTTC.

This clonotype was counted many times. The CDR3 sequence is CASSVGRGRETQYF. The DNA for the CDR3 is TGTGCCAGCAGCGTAGGGCGGGGCAGGGAGACCCAGTACTTC. V and J are TRBV9 and TRBJ2-5; TRBD2 is a possible D gene (6 bases). CDR3 length equals 14 residues. The germline V gene has CDR1 SGDLS and CDR2 YYNGEE. V was cut by 0 bases and J by 5 bases, with 11 bases left in between. The full variable domain, rest sourced from reference TRBV9 and TRBJ2-5, is DSGVTQTPKHLITATGQRVTLRCSPRSGDLSVYWYQQSLDQGLQFLIQYYNGEERAKGNILERFSAQQFPDLHSELNLSSLELGDSALYFCASSVGRGRETQYFGPGTRLLVL.

This clonotype was counted many times. This sequence joins TRBV18 and TRBJ2-7, with 10 bases lining up with TRBD2. There are 17 residues in the CDR3. V lost 3 bases to trimming and J lost 3 bases; unmatched junction nucleotides: 11. Germline CDR1 KGHSH, CDR2 LQKENI. The CDR3 nucleotides are TGTGCCAGCTCACCCGCGACTATAGCGGGAGGTTACTACGAGCAGTACTTC. This codes for CASSPATIAGGYYEQYF. The complete variable domain, with remaining parts taken from reference TRBV18 and TRBJ2-7, reads NAGVMQNPRHLVRRRGQEARLRCSPMKGHSHVYWYRQLPEEGLKFMVYLQKENIIDESGMPKERFSAEFPKEGPSILRIQQVVRGDSAAYFCASSPATIAGGYYEQYFGPGTRLTVT.

This clonotype was recorded many times. The chain joins TRBV28 to TRBJ2-3; D is unresolved. Per germline, CDR1 MDHEN and CDR2 SYDVKM. CDR3 length: 14 residues. V lost 3 bases and J 3 bases, leaving 10 bases between the germline ends. The CDR3 protein is CASSFQTRTDTQYF. DNA for the CDR3: TGTGCCAGCAGTTTTCAGACCAGGACAGATACGCAGTATTTT. The variable domain in full, completed from reference TRBV28 and TRBJ2-3, reads DVKVTQSSRYLVKRTGEKVFLECVQDMDHENMFWYRQDPGLGLRLIYFSYDVKMKEKGDIPEGYSVSREKKERFSLILESASTNQTSMYLCASSFQTRTDTQYFGPGTRLTVL.

This clonotype showed up many times. The chain recombines TRBV5-1 with TRBJ1-1; 9 nucleotides match TRBD1. The trim removed 1 base at V and 5 bases at J, leaving 9 bases unmatched. Germline V lookup: CDR1 SGHRS, CDR2 YFSETQ. The CDR3 extends over 16 amino acids. The CDR3 is CASSLFLLGQGTEAFF. The CDR3 DNA sequence: TGCGCCAGCAGCTTGTTTCTTCTGGGACAGGGTACTGAAGCTTTCTTT.

This clonotype was counted at least ten times. V gene TRBV6-1 combines with J gene TRBJ2-3; perhaps TRBD2 as D (5 bases). Trimming took off 3 bases at V and 2 bases at J, with 9 bases between the two ends. The germline V gene has CDR1 MNHNS and CDR2 SASEGT. The CDR3 is 14 amino acids. CDR3 DNA: TGTGCCAGCAGTGACAACGGGGTCACAGATACGCAGTATTTT. This gives the protein CASSDNGVTDTQYF.

This clonotype was observed at least ten times. The V gene is TRBV20-1, the J gene TRBJ1-1; tentative D call: TRBD1 (6 bases). From germline, CDR1 is DFQATT and CDR2 SNEGSKA (reference sequence). This CDR3 has 13 residues. V lost 0 bases and J 5 bases, leaving 10 bases between the germline ends. The CDR3 region is CSARDLQGTEAFF. In nucleotides, the CDR3 is TGCAGTGCTAGAGATTTACAGGGTACTGAAGCTTTCTTT.

This clonotype was seen at least ten times. The junction shows a germline mismatch at one end, possibly a read error. The genes are TRBV7-7 and TRBJ2-3; 11 bases line up with TRBD2. The CDR3 has 15 amino acids. Per the germline V gene, CDR1 is SSHAT and CDR2 is FNYEAQ (reference sequence). The CDR3 DNA sequence: TGTGCTAGCAGCTTATCTAGCGGGAGGACAGATACGCAGTATTTT. This translates into CASSLSSGRTDTQYF.

In this sample, this clonotype turned up once. Because the CDR3 is missing its conserved closing phenylalanine or tryptophan, this is likely a read error. The V and J genes are TRBV20-1 and TRBJ2-1, with 7 bases matching TRBD2. J was trimmed by 6 bases and V by 2 bases; bases with no gene match: 10. The CDR3 runs to 15 residues. In germline, CDR1 is DFQATT, CDR2 SNEGSKA (reference sequence). CDR3 sequence: CSARMAGEQVNEQFC. CDR3 coding DNA: TGCAGTGCTAGAATGGCGGGAGAGCAGGTCAATGAGCAGTTCTGC.

The CDR3 loop is CSASRHGPLANEPQHF. For the CDR3, the DNA is TGCAGTGCTAGTCGTCACGGACCCCTAGCGAATGAGCCCCAGCATTTT. The V call is TRBV20-1, the J call TRBJ1-5, with D unresolved. V was cut by 3 bases and J by 8 bases, with 23 bases left in between. Germline V gene sequence: CDR1 DFQATT, CDR2 SNEGSKA (reference sequence). The CDR3 is 16 amino acids.

The chain uses TRBV20-1 and TRBJ1-5; D not resolved. The CDR3 sequence is 19 residues long. Deletions cut 4 bases from V and 5 bases from J, with 30 bases between. The germline V gene has CDR1 DFQATT and CDR2 SNEGSKA (reference sequence). CDR3 sequence reads: CSATLPLALAAGVDQPQHF. CDR3 nucleotides: TGCAGTGCTACCCTACCCCTCGCGTTAGCGGCGGGAGTCGATCAGCCCCAGCATTTT.

This clonotype appeared many times. This sequence joins TRBV6-1 and TRBJ2-1, with no clear D. The germline V gene has CDR1 MNHNS and CDR2 SASEGT. This CDR3 has 12 residues. Trimming left V 2 bases short and J 4 bases short, with 3 bases between. The DNA for the CDR3 is TGTGCCAGCAGTGAAAGGTACAATGAGCAGTTCTTC. This sequence encodes CASSERYNEQFF.

This clonotype was observed many times. The chain employs TRBV7-3 and TRBJ2-5; TRBD2 matches at 11 bases. This CDR3 has 15 residues. The germline CDR1 and CDR2 sequences are SGHTA and FQGTGA. J lost 4 bases, V lost 1 base, and 2 bases had no gene match. This chain's CDR3 is CASSLNGLAGETQYF. DNA of the CDR3: TGTGCCAGCAGCTTAAACGGACTAGCGGGAGAGACCCAGTACTTC.